This T cell receptor (beta chain) derives from a study of Ad26.COV2.S vaccination and SARS-CoV-2 variants. About the research overall: Intramuscular Ad26.COV2.S doses were given once or twice, 56 days apart. Findings of the study overall: Vaccinated and placebo-treated recipients had similar non-spike TCR breadth.

Treatment reported: approximately 18 received Ad26.COV2.S at low or high dose, single or two shots; about 5 received placebo; per-sample allocation not given. All samples were drawn on day 63, counting from the first vaccine or placebo injection. Based in Boston, the donor was an adult of 18-55 years. A remark on this clone: As yet, its antigen is unknown.

Generated by immunoSEQ multiplex PCR, the TCRdb table keeps only in-frame clones and is missing some. This sample has about 350,000 clones; about 88% occur once, and the top ten carry roughly 10%. Per the germline V gene, CDR1 is LGHNA and CDR2 is YSLEER. The CDR3 sequence is 18 residues long. The ends were cut back, 3 bases at V and 0 bases at J, with 15 bases in the middle. This specimen consisted of peripheral blood, obtained in a trial of Ad26.COV2.S vaccine versus placebo. This receptor was obtained from a person aged 18 to 65 who received the Ad26.COV2.S COVID-19 vaccine or a placebo. The chain links TRBV4-3 to TRBJ2-6; D tentatively fits TRBD1 or TRBD2 (5 bases each). CDR3 DNA: TGCGCCAGCAGCCACTACCCGGGACGGCCCTCTGGGGCCAACGTCCTGACTTTC. Translation gives CASSHYPGRPSGANVLTF.